This T cell receptor (beta chain) came from a study of blood T cell repertoires in COVID-19. Overall study context: Italy, Spain and the United States were the sources of the convalescent and acute COVID-19 samples. T cells, B-cell-depleted T cells, or PBMCs supplied cDNA or gDNA.

Participants had their cohort set by participant-reported clinical history. Exposed enrollees encountered a COVID-19 case at some point within 2 weeks before study entry. V was cut by 3 bases and J by 2 bases, with 7 bases left in between. This CDR3 comprises 13 residues. CDR1 LNHDA and CDR2 SQIVND come from the germline V gene (reference sequence). Using immunoSEQ multiplex PCR, the repertoire was profiled, and TCRdb retains in-frame clones only, with some absent. The sample has about 220,000 clones; around 90% are singletons. The sequence came from a man younger than 40 who had been exposed to COVID-19. This chain uses TRBV19 with TRBJ1-1; D not certain. Input material: PBMCs or T cells enriched from blood (not recorded which). This CDR3 reads CASSISPNTEAFF. The CDR3 nucleotides read TGTGCCAGTAGTATCAGTCCTAACACTGAAGCTTTCTTT. The variable domain in full, completed from reference TRBV19 and TRBJ1-1, reads DGGITQSPKYLFRKEGQNVTLSCEQNLNHDAMYWYRQDPGQGLRLIYYSQIVNDFQKGDIAEGYSVSREKKESFPLTVTSAQKNPTAFYLCASSISPNTEAFFGQGTRLTVV.